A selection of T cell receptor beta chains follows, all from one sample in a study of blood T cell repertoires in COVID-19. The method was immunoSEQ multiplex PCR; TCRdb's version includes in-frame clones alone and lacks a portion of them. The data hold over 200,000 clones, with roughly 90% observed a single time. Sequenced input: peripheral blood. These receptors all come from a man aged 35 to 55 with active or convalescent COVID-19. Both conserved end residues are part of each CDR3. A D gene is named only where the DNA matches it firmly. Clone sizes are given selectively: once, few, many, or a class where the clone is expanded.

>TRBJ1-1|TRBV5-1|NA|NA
CASSLGNREHMNTEAFF
TGCGCCAGCAGCTTGGGAAACAGGGAACACATGAACACTGAAGCTTTCTTT
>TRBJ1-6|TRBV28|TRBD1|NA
CASLQGDRVVSPLHF
TGTGCCAGCCTTCAGGGCGACAGGGTAGTATCACCCCTCCACTTT
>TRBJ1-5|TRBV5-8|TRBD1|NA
CASSPKGALYQPQHF
TGTGCCAGCAGCCCCAAGGGGGCGTTATATCAGCCCCAGCATTTT
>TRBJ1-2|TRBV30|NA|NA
CAWRDAGHGYTF
TGTGCCTGGAGAGATGCAGGGCATGGCTACACCTTC
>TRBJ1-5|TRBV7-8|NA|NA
CASSQPSQPQHF
TGTGCCAGCAGCCAGCCGAGTCAGCCCCAGCATTTT
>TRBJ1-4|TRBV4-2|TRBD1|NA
CASSHPGQGLEKLFF
TGTGCCAGCAGCCACCCGGGACAGGGTCTGGAAAAACTGTTTTTT
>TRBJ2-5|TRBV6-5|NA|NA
CASSFDRPKRTQYF
TGTGCCAGCAGTTTCGACAGGCCCAAGAGGACCCAGTACTTC
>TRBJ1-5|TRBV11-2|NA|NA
CASSYAGDQPQHF
TGTGCCAGCAGCTATGCCGGGGATCAGCCCCAGCATTTT
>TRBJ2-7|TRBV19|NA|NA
CASSIGRSYEQYF
TGTGCCAGTAGTATCGGGAGATCCTACGAGCAGTACTTC
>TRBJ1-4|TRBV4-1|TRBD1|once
CASSQGSTGGFATNEKLFF
TGCGCCAGCAGCCAAGGATCGACAGGGGGCTTCGCAACTAATGAAAAACTGTTTTTT
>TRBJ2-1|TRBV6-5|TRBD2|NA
CASSPSSGSYNEQFF
TGTGCCAGCAGCCCGTCTAGCGGCTCCTACAATGAGCAGTTCTTC
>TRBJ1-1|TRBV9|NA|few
CASSPQIYTEAFF
TGTGCCAGCAGCCCACAGATTTACACTGAAGCTTTCTTT
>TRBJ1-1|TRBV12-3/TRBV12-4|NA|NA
CASSTQGGTEAFF
TGTGCCAGCAGCACTCAGGGTGGCACTGAAGCTTTCTTT
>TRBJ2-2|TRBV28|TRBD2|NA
CASSYSGKVTGELFF
TGTGCCAGCAGTTATAGCGGGAAGGTCACCGGGGAGCTGTTTTTT
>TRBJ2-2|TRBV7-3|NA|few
CASSFTRDTGELFF
TGTGCCAGCAGCTTTACCCGGGACACCGGGGAGCTGTTTTTT
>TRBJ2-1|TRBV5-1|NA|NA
CASSLAPSLHNEQFF
TGCGCCAGCAGCTTGGCCCCAAGCCTCCACAATGAGCAGTTCTTC
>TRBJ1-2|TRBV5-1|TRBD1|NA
CASSPDGQAHGYTF
TGCGCCAGCAGCCCCGACGGACAGGCCCATGGCTACACCTTC
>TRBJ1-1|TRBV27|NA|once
CASRLDRGHNTEAFF
TGTGCCAGCAGGCTCGATAGGGGACATAACACTGAAGCTTTCTTT
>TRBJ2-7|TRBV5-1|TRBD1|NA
CASSSPGGEQYF
TGCGCCAGCAGCTCCCCAGGGGGCGAGCAGTACTTC
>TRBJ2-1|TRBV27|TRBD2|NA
CASSLMLAGGYNEQFF
TGTGCCAGCAGTTTGATGTTAGCGGGCGGCTACAATGAGCAGTTCTTC
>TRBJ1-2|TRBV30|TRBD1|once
CAWIPQGGYGYTF
TGTGCCTGGATACCACAGGGGGGCTATGGCTACACCTTC
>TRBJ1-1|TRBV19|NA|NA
CASWGHRGAAAEAFF
TGTGCCAGTTGGGGGCACCGGGGTGCTGCCGCTGAAGCTTTCTTT
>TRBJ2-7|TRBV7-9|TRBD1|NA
CASSLVGRGHDEQYF
TGTGCCAGCAGCTTAGTTGGCAGGGGGCACGACGAGCAGTACTTC
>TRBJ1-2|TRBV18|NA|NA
CASSPPGQVFNYGYTF
TGTGCCAGCTCACCACCTGGCCAAGTCTTTAACTATGGCTACACCTTC
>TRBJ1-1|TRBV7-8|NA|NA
CASSLVANFMAFF
TGTGCCAGCAGCTTAGTAGCCAATTTCATGGCTTTCTTT
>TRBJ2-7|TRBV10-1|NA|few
CASSDQGPGTRNYEQYF
TGCGCCAGCAGTGACCAGGGGCCGGGAACCCGCAACTACGAGCAGTACTTC
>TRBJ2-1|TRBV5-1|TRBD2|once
CASSFLAGGTYNEQFF
TGCGCCAGCAGCTTCCTAGCGGGAGGGACCTACAATGAGCAGTTCTTC
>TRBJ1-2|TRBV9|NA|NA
CASSVGVGWQGGYGYTF
TGTGCCAGCAGCGTAGGGGTAGGTTGGCAGGGAGGCTATGGCTACACCTTC
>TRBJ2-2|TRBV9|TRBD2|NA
CASSVAGGRAGELFF
TGTGCCAGCAGCGTAGCTGGCGGGAGGGCCGGGGAGCTGTTTTTT
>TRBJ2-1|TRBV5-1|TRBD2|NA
CASSFSGGPNEQFF
TGCGCCAGCAGCTTCAGCGGGGGGCCCAATGAGCAGTTCTTC
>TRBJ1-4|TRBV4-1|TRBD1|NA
CASSRQGRDEKLFF
TGCGCCAGCAGCAGACAGGGTCGGGATGAAAAACTGTTTTTT
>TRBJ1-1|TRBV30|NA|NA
CAWSVLAGGGTEAFF
TGTGCCTGGAGTGTACTAGCGGGGGGCGGCACTGAAGCTTTCTTT
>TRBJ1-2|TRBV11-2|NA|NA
CASSDLGREGYGYTF
TGTGCCAGCAGCGACCTTGGAAGGGAGGGCTATGGCTACACCTTC
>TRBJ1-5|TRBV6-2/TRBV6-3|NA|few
CASSYSSGGTKSNQPQHF
TGTGCCAGCAGTTACTCGAGTGGCGGGACGAAGAGCAATCAGCCCCAGCATTTT
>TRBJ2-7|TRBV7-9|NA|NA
CASSSSTSPYEQYF
TGTGCCAGCAGCTCGAGTACTAGCCCCTACGAGCAGTACTTC
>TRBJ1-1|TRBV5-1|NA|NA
CASSSDTRWAFF
TGCGCCAGCAGCTCGGACACCCGGTGGGCTTTCTTT
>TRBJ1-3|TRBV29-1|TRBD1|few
CSVPGQGAGNTIYF
TGCAGCGTACCGGGACAGGGGGCAGGAAACACCATATATTTT
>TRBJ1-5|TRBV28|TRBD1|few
CASSSGQGGNQPQHF
TGTGCCAGCAGTTCCGGACAGGGGGGCAATCAGCCCCAGCATTTT
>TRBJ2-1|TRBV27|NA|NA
CASSFLGGSYNEQFF
TGTGCCAGCAGTTTCCTAGGGGGTTCCTACAATGAGCAGTTCTTC
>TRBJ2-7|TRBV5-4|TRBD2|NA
CASSTGTSGRDPYEQYF
TGTGCCAGCAGCACTGGGACTAGCGGGAGGGACCCCTACGAGCAGTACTTC
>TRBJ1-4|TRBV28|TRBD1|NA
CASSGTVSEKLFF
TGTGCCAGCTCCGGGACAGTTTCTGAAAAACTGTTTTTT
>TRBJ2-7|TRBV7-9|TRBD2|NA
CASSLGREGYEQYF
TGTGCCAGCAGCTTAGGGCGGGAGGGCTACGAGCAGTACTTC